Each of the 31 T cell receptor beta chains below was sequenced from the same sample in a study of radiation and T cells in renal cell carcinoma. The repertoire was sequenced with immunoSEQ multiplex PCR; TCRdb's copy has only in-frame clones and lacks some. The table shows just over 150,000 clones, with approximately 86% occurring only once. Noted time point: blood 2 weeks post-SBRT. Documented treatment: 15 Gy SBRT to primary tumor, nephrectomy 4 weeks later. This specimen was blood, taken from a patient whose treatment included radiotherapy and nephrectomy. Source of these receptors: a woman in her forties or fifties with renal cell carcinoma.

The V and J genes are TRBV6-1 and TRBJ1-3; 7 bases are shared with TRBD1. CDR1 and CDR2 from the germline V gene are MNHNS and SASEGT. V was pared by 0 bases and J by 8 bases, with 7 bases of the junction left unmatched. This CDR3 is 15 amino acids long. The CDR3 region has the DNA TGTGCCAGCAGTGAAGCCGGAGGGGGCGGCTACACCATATATTTT. Translating gives CASSEAGGGGYTIYF.

This clone was observed a handful of times. V and J are TRBV29-1 and TRBJ2-3, with D unresolved. Germline V gene data show CDR1 as SQVTM and CDR2 as ANQGSEA. Trimming took off 7 bases at V and 2 bases at J, with 19 bases between the two ends. The CDR3 totals 15 residues. The chain's CDR3 is CSGVHSPRFTDTQYF. In DNA form, the CDR3 reads TGCAGCGGTGTACACAGCCCTCGTTTCACAGATACGCAGTATTTT.

The chain carries TRBV6-6 and TRBJ2-5, with 12 nucleotides matching TRBD2. This CDR3 comprises 16 residues. V shed 3 bases, J shed 1 base, and the junction held 3 bases outside the gene matches. Germline V CDR1 and CDR2: MNHNY, SVGAGI (reference sequence). Written as DNA, the CDR3 is TGTGCCAGCAGTTATGGACTAGCGGGGCCCCAAGAGACCCAGTACTTC. Translated: CASSYGLAGPQETQYF.

The chain carries TRBV20-1 and TRBJ2-5; D is unclear. The CDR3 has 11 residues. V was pared by 0 bases and J by 7 bases, with 6 bases between. CDR1 and CDR2 from the germline V gene are DFQATT and SNEGSKA (reference sequence). The CDR3 reads CSARDLGTQYF. In DNA, the CDR3 is TGCAGTGCTAGAGATCTTGGGACCCAGTACTTC.

The V gene is TRBV2, the J gene TRBJ1-5; D perhaps matches TRBD1 (5 bases). Trimming removed 6 bases at V and 2 bases at J, with 14 bases between. Germline CDR1 SNHLY, CDR2 FYNNEI. The CDR3 loop spans 15 amino acids. CDR3 nucleotides: TGTGCCAGCAGGCACGGGGGACGGGGCAATCAGCCCCAGCATTTT. It encodes CASRHGGRGNQPQHF.

This clone has only one observation. The chain is built from TRBV29-1 and TRBJ2-3, with D possibly matching TRBD1 (6 bases). Germline assignment: CDR1 SQVTM and CDR2 ANQGSEA. V gave up 4 bases and J gave up 0 bases, with 8 bases separating them. The CDR3 covers 13 residues. CDR3 nucleotides: TGCAGCGTTGCCGGACAGAGCACAGATACGCAGTATTTT. This translates into CSVAGQSTDTQYF.

The chain joins TRBV2 to TRBJ2-2, with 11 bases matching TRBD2. V shed 7 bases and J 2 bases; nucleotides not matched to a gene: 21. The length of the CDR3 is 21 residues. Germline V CDR1 and CDR2: SNHLY, FYNNEI. CDR3 sequence: CASNDRVTSGAPAINTGELFF. DNA of the CDR3: TGTGCCAGCAACGACAGGGTGACTAGCGGGGCACCCGCCATAAACACCGGGGAGCTGTTTTTT.

The chain recombines TRBV28 with TRBJ2-5; D is perhaps TRBD1 (6 bases). Trimming cost V 2 bases and J 4 bases, with 14 bases left between them. The CDR3 is 15 residues long. The germline V gene encodes CDR1 MDHEN and CDR2 SYDVKM. The CDR3 DNA reads as TGTGCCAGCAGTTTAGGCCCGGGACAAAGAGAGACCCAGTACTTC. It specifies CASSLGPGQRETQYF. Full variable domain (outside the CDR3, taken from reference TRBV28 and TRBJ2-5): DVKVTQSSRYLVKRTGEKVFLECVQDMDHENMFWYRQDPGLGLRLIYFSYDVKMKEKGDIPEGYSVSREKKERFSLILESASTNQTSMYLCASSLGPGQRETQYFGPGTRLLVL.

Turning to this clone: The junction and the germline gene differ at one end; a read error may be behind it. The chain combines TRBV7-7 with TRBJ1-1, with TRBD1 matching over 7 bases. Germline CDR1 SSHAT, CDR2 FNYEAQ (reference sequence). CDR3 size: 14 residues. CDR3 residues: CASSPHRQGQEAFF. In DNA form, the CDR3 reads TGTGCTAGCAGCCCACATCGACAGGGACAAGAAGCTTTCTTT.

The chain carries TRBV7-3 and TRBJ2-7, with D tentatively TRBD2 (5 bases). The CDR3 consists of 15 residues. Trimming took off 3 bases at V and 0 bases at J, with 12 bases between the two ends. Germline lookup yields CDR1 SGHTA and CDR2 FQGTGA. CDR3 sequence reads: CASSLDGGLSYEQYF. For the CDR3, the DNA is TGTGCCAGCAGCTTGGACGGAGGACTCTCCTACGAGCAGTACTTC.

About this clone: Other DNA sequences within the sample encode an identical CDR3. V is TRBV29-1 and J is TRBJ2-3; 9 positions match TRBD1. This CDR3 is built from 15 residues. The J segment lost 4 bases and the V segment lost 6 bases, leaving 11 bases of the junction unmatched. Germline-derived CDR1 and CDR2 are SQVTM and ANQGSEA. The CDR3 coding sequence is TGCAGCGTCCCTGATCCGGGACAGGGTGCAGATACGCAGTATTTT. Translation gives CSVPDPGQGADTQYF.

The V call is TRBV4-2, the J call TRBJ1-1; 8 positions agree with TRBD1. The CDR3 has 14 residues. The J segment lost 1 base and the V segment lost 4 bases, leaving 2 bases of the junction unmatched. Germline V gene sequence: CDR1 LGHNA, CDR2 YNFKEQ. This CDR3 is CASSPGQGNTEAFF. In DNA, the CDR3 is TGTGCCAGCAGCCCAGGACAGGGGAACACTGAAGCTTTCTTT.

V is TRBV6-5 and J is TRBJ2-1; either TRBD1 or TRBD2 may fit D (5 bases each). The germline V gene encodes CDR1 MNHEY and CDR2 SVGAGI. This CDR3 is built from 16 residues. The V gene lost 2 bases and the J gene lost 9 bases, with 20 bases spanning the gap. CDR3 loop: CASSYPGRGMDLEQFF. The CDR3 bases are TGTGCCAGCAGTTACCCAGGGCGAGGGATGGATCTTGAGCAGTTCTTC.

The V call is TRBV19, the J call TRBJ2-5, with 7 nucleotides matching TRBD2. J was trimmed by 5 bases and V by 3 bases; bases with no gene match: 9. The CDR3 contains 15 residues. Germline CDR1 LNHDA, CDR2 SQIVND (reference sequence). CDR3 amino acids: CASSIREGPGETQYF. The CDR3 DNA reads TGTGCCAGTAGTATCAGGGAGGGGCCGGGGGAGACCCAGTACTTC.

V usage is TRBV6-6 and J usage is TRBJ1-2; D ambiguous. This CDR3 comprises 13 residues. Germline-derived CDR1 and CDR2 are MNHNY and SVGAGI (reference sequence). V was cut by 3 bases and J by 0 bases, with 5 bases left in between. The CDR3: CASSYLPNYGYTF. In nucleotides, the CDR3 is TGTGCCAGCAGTTATCTTCCTAACTATGGCTACACCTTC.

The chain recombines TRBV4-3 with TRBJ2-1; 11 nucleotides match TRBD2. Germline CDR1 reads LGHNA; CDR2 reads YSLEER. V dropped 1 base and J dropped 1; count of bases not matched to a gene: 3. This CDR3 contains 17 residues. In DNA, the CDR3 is TGCGCCAGCAGCCAAGCTCCTAGCGGGGGGTCCTACAATGAGCAGTTCTTC. It is translated as CASSQAPSGGSYNEQFF.

This chain links TRBV7-6 with TRBJ2-1; 8 bases align to TRBD1. The germline gives CDR1 SGHVS, CDR2 FNYEAQ. The CDR3 runs 16 residues. V gave up 1 base and J gave up 8 bases; unmatched junction bases: 10. The CDR3 here is CASSLDPGQGFDEQFF. The CDR3 DNA reads as TGTGCCAGCAGCTTAGATCCCGGACAGGGTTTTGATGAGCAGTTCTTC. Full variable domain (remainder filled in from reference TRBV7-6 and TRBJ2-1): GAGVSQSPRYKVTKRGQDVALRCDPISGHVSLYWYRQALGQGPEFLTYFNYEAQQDKSGLPNDRFSAERPEGSISTLTIQRTEQRDSAMYRCASSLDPGQGFDEQFFGPGTRLTVL.

The chain joins TRBV19 to TRBJ2-7; no firm D call. The CDR3 totals 14 residues. V was pared by 6 bases and J by 2 bases, with 14 bases between. Per germline, CDR1 LNHDA and CDR2 SQIVND (reference sequence). The CDR3 coding sequence is TGTGCCAGTAGACCGGACGGCCTGACCTACGAGCAGTACTTC. Protein sequence: CASRPDGLTYEQYF.

CDR3 nucleotide sequence: TGCGCCAGCAGCCAAGATCGGACTAGCGGGTCCCAAGAGACCCAGTACTTC. The encoded protein is CASSQDRTSGSQETQYF. The V and J genes are TRBV4-1 and TRBJ2-5, with 11 bases that match TRBD2. CDR1 MGHRA and CDR2 YSYEKL come from the germline V gene. The V gene end was trimmed by 0 bases and the J gene end by 1 base; junction bases not matched to a gene: 4. The CDR3 runs 17 residues.

The chain combines TRBV15 with TRBJ2-3, with a possible D match to TRBD2 (5 bases). The CDR3 runs 15 residues. V was shortened by 6 bases and J by 1 base, with 14 bases between the two germline ends. CDR1 LNHNV and CDR2 YYDKDF come from the germline V gene (reference sequence). CDR3 DNA sequence: TGTGCCACCAGGCGCGACGGGGTAGGCACAGATACGCAGTATTTT. It codes for CATRRDGVGTDTQYF.

The rearrangement joins TRBV11-2 to TRBJ2-1; 7 nucleotides match TRBD2. CDR3 length: 13 residues. Germline CDR1 and CDR2: SGHAT and FQNNGV. J gave up 6 bases and V 5 bases, and 4 bases lay outside the gene matches. CDR3 loop: CASSIGTTNEQFF. The CDR3, as DNA: TGTGCCAGCAGCATAGGGACTACCAATGAGCAGTTCTTC.

This clone was picked up one time. This chain uses TRBV10-2 with TRBJ1-5; D unclear. V shed 0 bases and J shed 9 bases, with 12 bases lying between them. CDR1 and CDR2 (germline): WSHSY, SAAADI. The length of the CDR3 is 14 residues. The CDR3 DNA reads as TGCGCCAGCAGTGAGTCGACTGATAAGGGGCCCCAGCATTTT. Translating gives CASSESTDKGPQHF.

This clone was seen only a few times. The chain links TRBV30 to TRBJ1-5, with 7 bases that match TRBD1. V dropped 5 bases and J dropped 4; count of bases not matched to a gene: 5. The CDR3 sequence is 13 residues long. Per germline, CDR1 GTSNPN and CDR2 SVGIG (reference sequence). The CDR3 protein is CAWGKQGNQPQHF. DNA of the CDR3: TGTGCCTGGGGAAAACAGGGGAATCAGCCCCAGCATTTT.

The count of this clone is one. The chain is built from TRBV5-4 and TRBJ2-3, with TRBD1 matching over 9 bases. The germline V gene encodes CDR1 SGHNT and CDR2 YYREEE (reference sequence). This CDR3 is 15 amino acids long. V was clipped by 4 bases and J by 2 bases; unmatched bases: 5. The CDR3 bases are TGTGCCAGCAGCCCCGGGACAGGGTACACAGATACGCAGTATTTT. This sequence encodes CASSPGTGYTDTQYF.

The chain has TRBV2 and TRBJ1-2, with D tentatively TRBD1 (6 bases). CDR1 and CDR2 (germline): SNHLY, FYNNEI. The CDR3 consists of 13 residues. V was shortened by 3 bases and J by 4 bases, with 9 bases between the two germline ends. The CDR3: CASSDGGRYGYTF. In DNA, the CDR3 is TGTGCCAGCAGTGACGGGGGGCGCTATGGCTACACCTTC.

The chain couples TRBV6-1 to TRBJ1-4; D remains unclear. CDR1 is MNHNS, CDR2 SASEGT, per germline. The CDR3 totals 15 residues. V was pared by 0 bases and J by 6 bases, with 11 bases between. The CDR3 sequence is CASSEAQTRDEKLFF. The CDR3 nucleotides are TGTGCCAGCAGTGAAGCACAGACCCGGGATGAAAAACTGTTTTTT.

The chain uses TRBV5-1 and TRBJ1-1, with D possibly matching TRBD1 (6 bases). Trimming pared 0 bases from V and 4 bases from J, leaving 19 bases between. This CDR3 is built from 17 residues. Germline V gives CDR1 SGHRS, CDR2 YFSETQ. CDR3: CASSLGGTSGQSTEAFF. In DNA form, the CDR3 reads TGCGCCAGCAGCTTGGGGGGAACCAGTGGACAGTCCACTGAAGCTTTCTTT.

The V and J genes are TRBV6-1 and TRBJ1-1, with a tentative D call TRBD1 (5 bases). CDR3 length: 14 residues. Trimming removed 4 bases at V and 1 base at J, with 10 bases between. Germline CDR1 MNHNS, CDR2 SASEGT. CDR3 in DNA: TGTGCCAGCAGTGTCGGACATCAGAACACTGAAGCTTTCTTT. Its translation is CASSVGHQNTEAFF.

This sequence joins TRBV9 and TRBJ1-1; D perhaps matches TRBD1 (5 bases). CDR1 and CDR2 from the germline V gene are SGDLS and YYNGEE. The CDR3 runs 14 residues. Between the trimmed V and J ends, which lost 4 bases and 1 base, there was a span of 11 bases. The CDR3 loop is CASSSQTGNTEAFF. DNA of the CDR3: TGTGCCAGCAGCTCACAAACAGGGAACACTGAAGCTTTCTTT.

The rearrangement links TRBV19 to TRBJ2-7; TRBD1 agrees at 9 bases. Losses at the gene ends were 3 bases for V and 5 bases for J; bases not matched to a gene: 14. The CDR3 has 17 amino acids. The germline CDR1 and CDR2 sequences are LNHDA and SQIVND (reference sequence). The CDR3 nucleotides are TGTGCCAGTAGTATCCTTACCGGGACAGGGAGCATCCACGAGCAGTACTTC. Amino acids: CASSILTGTGSIHEQYF.

The chain is built from TRBV7-9 and TRBJ1-2; the D is unclear. Germline lookup yields CDR1 SEHNR and CDR2 FQNEAQ (reference sequence). The CDR3 consists of 13 residues. The ends were cut back, 0 bases at V and 3 bases at J, with 5 bases in the middle. The CDR3 DNA reads TGTGCCAGCAGCTTAGCTACAGACTATGGCTACACCTTC. Protein sequence: CASSLATDYGYTF. The variable domain in full, with the rest retrieved from reference TRBV7-9 and TRBJ1-2, is DTGVSQNPRHKITKRGQNVTFRCDPISEHNRLYWYRQTLGQGPEFLTYFQNEAQLEKSRLLSDRFSAERPKGSFSTLEIQRTEQGDSAMYLCASSLATDYGYTFGSGTRLTVV.